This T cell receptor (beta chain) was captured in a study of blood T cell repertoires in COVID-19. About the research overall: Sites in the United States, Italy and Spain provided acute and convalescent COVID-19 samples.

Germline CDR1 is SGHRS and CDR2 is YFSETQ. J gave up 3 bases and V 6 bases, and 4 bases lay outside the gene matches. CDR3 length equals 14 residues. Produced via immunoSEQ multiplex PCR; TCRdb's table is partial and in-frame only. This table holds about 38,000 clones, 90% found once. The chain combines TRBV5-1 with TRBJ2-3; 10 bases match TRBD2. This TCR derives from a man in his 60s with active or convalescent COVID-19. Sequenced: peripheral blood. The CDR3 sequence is CASNPTSGTDTQYF. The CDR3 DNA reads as TGCGCCAGCAACCCGACTAGCGGGACAGATACGCAGTATTTT.